This entry features one T cell receptor (beta chain) sequence. What it binds is unknown. These data belong to a study of T cell responses to AZD1222 COVID-19 vaccine. Study-level findings and limits: Repertoires were sampled only after the peak T cell response. Clonal diversity may have been underestimated in mostly white British donors. Just a handful of people given AZD1222 tested seropositive at baseline.

This CDR3 is 14 amino acids long. The germline V gene has CDR1 LNHDA and CDR2 SQIVND (reference sequence). Between the trimmed V and J ends, which lost 7 bases and 8 bases, there was a span of 18 bases. Sequencing used immunoSEQ multiplex PCR; TCRdb keeps in-frame clones, though not all of them. The sample records nearly 95,000 clones, 75% to 90% being singletons. The receptor's source is an adult who received the AZD1222 COVID-19 vaccine. The chain uses TRBV19 and TRBJ2-1; a possible D gene is TRBD1 (5 bases). This specimen consisted of peripheral blood, obtained 28 days after the second AZD1222 dose. CDR3 sequence reads: CASTVDPQGYEQFF. The CDR3, as DNA: TGTGCCAGTACCGTCGACCCTCAGGGATATGAGCAGTTCTTC.